A single sample gave rise to the 26 T cell receptor beta chains below, sequenced in a study of cytomegalovirus exposure and HLA in healthy donors. The PCR ran on 60 Vbeta and 13 Jbeta primers. The assay was immunoSEQ multiplex PCR, and TCRdb's table has in-frame clones only and misses some. Recorded for this sample: fewer than 45,000 clones. Specimen: PBMCs. These TCRs come from a man aged 35 to 55 in good health and CMV-seropositive.

The V gene is TRBV28, the J gene TRBJ2-7; D remains unclear. Trimming stripped 5 bases from V and 3 bases from J, with 23 bases between. There are 17 residues in the CDR3. Germline values: CDR1 MDHEN, CDR2 SYDVKM. The CDR3 DNA is TGTGCCAGCAGTCCGAAGGTCTGGAGTAGTGAGATCTACGAGCAGTACTTC. It translates to CASSPKVWSSEIYEQYF.

V is TRBV7-6 and J is TRBJ2-3; D is perhaps TRBD2 (5 bases). The CDR3 loop spans 13 amino acids. Germline V gives CDR1 SGHVS, CDR2 FNYEAQ. V was cut by 4 bases and J by 4 bases, with 9 bases left in between. The DNA of the CDR3 is TGTGCCAGCAGCTCCATGAGGGCAGATACGCAGTATTTT. Translating gives CASSSMRADTQYF.

J is TRBJ2-1 and V is TRBV18, with a weak D call TRBD1 (6 bases). CDR1 KGHSH and CDR2 LQKENI come from the germline V gene. CDR3 size: 16 residues. V was clipped by 3 bases and J by 0 bases, with 12 bases between them. DNA of the CDR3: TGTGCCAGCTCACCGGGGCAGGGGAGCTCCTACAATGAGCAGTTCTTC. Translated, it gives CASSPGQGSSYNEQFF.

This sequence joins TRBV2 and TRBJ2-1; TRBD2 agrees at 11 bases. V lost 5 bases to trimming and J lost 5 bases; unmatched junction nucleotides: 8. Germline CDR1 and CDR2: SNHLY and FYNNEI. CDR3 length equals 16 residues. The CDR3 region is CASSLLTSGDNNEQFF. Written as DNA, the CDR3 is TGTGCCAGCAGTCTCCTGACTAGCGGGGACAACAATGAGCAGTTCTTC.

The chain combines TRBV7-9 with TRBJ2-1; D is uncertain. Germline assignment: CDR1 SEHNR and CDR2 FQNEAQ (reference sequence). The CDR3 covers 13 residues. The V and J ends lost 5 bases and 7 bases respectively, with 12 bases between them. CDR3 DNA sequence: TGTGCCAGCAGCCCGCCCGGTTTTAATGAGCAGTTCTTC. The encoded protein is CASSPPGFNEQFF. Together with reference TRBV7-9 and TRBJ2-1, the CDR3 gives the full variable domain: DTGVSQNPRHKITKRGQNVTFRCDPISEHNRLYWYRQTLGQGPEFLTYFQNEAQLEKSRLLSDRFSAERPKGSFSTLEIQRTEQGDSAMYLCASSPPGFNEQFFGPGTRLTVL.

The chain couples TRBV5-1 to TRBJ2-5, with a weak D call TRBD1 (6 bases). This CDR3 comprises 14 residues. Germline loops: CDR1 SGHRS, CDR2 YFSETQ. Trimming removed 3 bases from V and 1 base from J, with 10 bases in between. CDR3 in DNA: TGCGCCAGCAGCTCCGGGACACCCCAAGAGACCCAGTACTTC. This codes for CASSSGTPQETQYF. Filled out from reference TRBV5-1 and TRBJ2-5, the complete variable domain reads KAGVTQTPRYLIKTRGQQVTLSCSPISGHRSVSWYQQTPGQGLQFLFEYFSETQRNKGNFPGRFSGRQFSNSRSEMNVSTLELGDSALYLCASSSGTPQETQYFGPGTRLLVL.

The genes are TRBV20-1 and TRBJ2-7; unclear D gene. V was trimmed by 3 bases and J by 4 bases, leaving 7 bases between them. The CDR3 contains 11 residues. The germline CDR1 and CDR2 sequences are DFQATT and SNEGSKA (reference sequence). CDR3 nucleotides: TGCAGTGCTAGCATCGGGTACGAGCAGTACTTC. Its protein is CSASIGYEQYF.

The CDR3 loop reads CASSIPPGIPDTQYF. CDR3 nucleotides: TGTGCCAGTAGTATCCCGCCCGGTATCCCAGATACGCAGTATTTT. The gene calls are TRBV19 and TRBJ2-3; D call uncertain. Germline V gene data show CDR1 as LNHDA and CDR2 as SQIVND (reference sequence). V was cut by 3 bases and J by 4 bases, with 14 bases left in between. The CDR3 loop spans 15 amino acids.

This chain connects TRBV28 to TRBJ2-7; D call uncertain. The germline CDR1 and CDR2 sequences are MDHEN and SYDVKM. Trimming shortened V by 6 bases and J by 4 bases, and 19 bases separated the two germline ends. CDR3 length equals 15 residues. The CDR3 loop reads CASSPPGRGAYEQYF. Written as DNA, the CDR3 is TGTGCCAGCAGCCCCCCCGGCCGCGGAGCTTACGAGCAGTACTTC.

The chain links TRBV7-2 to TRBJ2-7; TRBD2 agrees at 10 bases. The CDR3 is 14 residues long. In germline, CDR1 is SGHTA, CDR2 FQGNSA. J gave up 7 bases and V 5 bases, and 8 bases lay outside the gene matches. This CDR3 is CASSGLAAMGEQYF. The DNA of the CDR3 is TGTGCCAGCAGCGGACTAGCGGCCATGGGGGAGCAGTACTTC. Complete variable domain (other parts from reference TRBV7-2 and TRBJ2-7): GAGVSQSPSNKVTEKGKDVELRCDPISGHTALYWYRQSLGQGLEFLIYFQGNSAPDKSGLPSDRFSAERTGGSVSTLTIQRTQQEDSAVYLCASSGLAAMGEQYFGPGTRLTVT.

The V gene is TRBV5-4, the J gene TRBJ2-1, with 8 bases lining up with TRBD2. The CDR3 is 15 amino acids. V gave up 3 bases and J gave up 0 bases; unmatched junction bases: 2. Per the germline V gene, CDR1 is SGHNT and CDR2 is YYREEE (reference sequence). CDR3: CASSSGTSSYNEQFF. For the CDR3, the DNA is TGTGCCAGCAGCTCCGGGACTAGCTCCTACAATGAGCAGTTCTTC.

The rearrangement uses TRBV27 and TRBJ2-3; D unresolved. This CDR3 comprises 11 residues. Trimming took 8 bases from V and 2 from J, leaving 5 bases between them. Germline CDR1 is MNHEY and CDR2 is SMNVEV (reference sequence). In nucleotides, the CDR3 is TGTGCCAGCTCTACCACAGATACGCAGTATTTT. It specifies CASSTTDTQYF.

The CDR3 nucleotides read TGTGCCAGCAGTCCACTCTATGGCTACACCTTC. This sequence encodes CASSPLYGYTF. The genes are TRBV2 and TRBJ1-2, with unresolved D. Germline CDR1 reads SNHLY; CDR2 reads FYNNEI. The CDR3 contains 11 residues. Trimming took off 5 bases at V and 4 bases at J, with 5 bases between the two ends.

The chain recombines TRBV21-1 with TRBJ1-5. TRBV21-1 counts as a pseudogene. The CDR3 sequence is 15 residues long. The CDR3, as DNA: TGTGCCAGCAGCAAAGGGCGGGGTAGCAATCAGCCCCAGCATTTT. Protein: CASSKGRGSNQPQHF.

The chain combines TRBV5-5 with TRBJ2-7; D remains ambiguous. From germline, CDR1 is SGHKS and CDR2 YYEKEE (reference sequence). The V end was cut by 3 bases, the J end by 0 bases, with 13 bases between. The CDR3 loop spans 15 amino acids. The CDR3 region has the DNA TGTGCCAGCAGCTCGATTTCCGCGAGCTCCTACGAGCAGTACTTC. It translates to CASSSISASSYEQYF.

CDR3 sequence reads: CASSPRQGPTYHGYGYTF. In DNA, the CDR3 is TGTGCCAGCAGTCCAAGACAGGGCCCGACTTACCATGGATATGGCTACACCTTC. This chain uses TRBV27 with TRBJ1-2, with TRBD1 matching 7 bases. Losses at the gene ends were 5 bases for V and 5 bases for J; bases not matched to a gene: 20. Looked up from germline, CDR1 is MNHEY and CDR2 is SMNVEV (reference sequence). The CDR3 sequence is 18 residues long.

The chain is built from TRBV5-1 and TRBJ2-7; TRBD2 matches 16 bases. The CDR3 has 17 residues. Germline values: CDR1 SGHRS, CDR2 YFSETQ. Germline trimming cut 4 bases from V and 5 bases from J; bases unmatched to any gene: 9. DNA for the CDR3: TGCGCCAGCAGCACGGGACTAGCGGGGGGGTATAGGAACGAGCAGTACTTC. Protein sequence: CASSTGLAGGYRNEQYF.

The J gene is TRBJ1-2, the V gene TRBV28; TRBD1 agrees at 7 bases. This CDR3 comprises 18 residues. Trimming took 1 base from V and 8 from J; bases not matched to a gene: 19. Germline values: CDR1 MDHEN, CDR2 SYDVKM. CDR3 in DNA: TGTGCCAGCAGTTTATTAACCCCCCTGGACAGGACTTTTAGGGGCTACACCTTC. This sequence encodes CASSLLTPLDRTFRGYTF.

Comment on this clone: Compared with germline, one end of the junction differs, possibly owing to a read error. The J gene is TRBJ1-4, the V gene TRBV7-7; no reliable D call. Germline CDR1 SSHAT, CDR2 FNYEAQ (reference sequence). This CDR3 is built from 15 residues. The CDR3 reads CASSLSDGTNEKLFF. In DNA, the CDR3 is TGTGCTAGCAGCCTCAGCGACGGAACTAATGAAAAACTGTTTTTT. Complete variable domain (other parts from reference TRBV7-7 and TRBJ1-4): GAGVSQSPRYKVTKRGQDVTLRCDPISSHATLYWYQQALGQGPEFLTYFNYEAQPDKSGLPSDRFSAERPEGSISTLTIQRTEQRDSAMYRCASSLSDGTNEKLFFGSGTQLSVL.

The chain couples TRBV7-3 to TRBJ2-2; D gene uncertain. Germline V gene data show CDR1 as SGHTA and CDR2 as FQGTGA. The CDR3 runs to 14 residues. V gave up 6 bases and J gave up 3 bases, with 11 bases separating them. The CDR3 is CASRLPSDTGELFF. For the CDR3, the DNA is TGTGCCAGCAGGCTACCCTCTGACACCGGGGAGCTGTTTTTT. Supplemented by reference TRBV7-3 and TRBJ2-2, the full variable domain reads GAGVSQTPSNKVTEKGKYVELRCDPISGHTALYWYRQSLGQGPEFLIYFQGTGAADDSGLPNDRFFAVRPEGSVSTLKIQRTERGDSAVYLCASRLPSDTGELFFGEGSRLTVL.

V usage is TRBV4-2 and J usage is TRBJ2-7, with 12 bases fitting TRBD2. Germline V lookup: CDR1 LGHNA, CDR2 YNFKEQ. V shed 1 base, J shed 7 bases, and the junction held 14 bases outside the gene matches. CDR3 length equals 18 residues. This CDR3 is CASSQGDSGLAGQGEQYF. The CDR3 nucleotides are TGTGCCAGCAGCCAAGGAGATTCTGGACTAGCGGGACAGGGGGAGCAGTACTTC.

The chain combines TRBV6-6 with TRBJ2-3, with 8 bases identical to TRBD2. This CDR3 spans 16 amino acids. The V segment lost 6 bases and the J segment 6 bases; nucleotides outside the gene matches: 14. CDR1 and CDR2 (germline): MNHNY, SVGAGI (reference sequence). CDR3 DNA sequence: TGTGCCAGCAGCCCACCCCACGCGGGAGGTACGGATACGCAGTATTTT. Translation: CASSPPHAGGTDTQYF.

The chain carries TRBV29-1 and TRBJ2-3; TRBD2 agrees at 9 bases. Losses at the gene ends were 4 bases for V and 2 bases for J; bases not matched to a gene: 7. This CDR3 comprises 15 residues. CDR1 SQVTM and CDR2 ANQGSEA come from the germline V gene. Here the CDR3 reads CSVVPLAGTTDTQYF. CDR3 in DNA: TGCAGCGTTGTACCGCTAGCGGGGACCACAGATACGCAGTATTTT.

This rearrangement joins TRBV11-2 to TRBJ2-1; 7 bases line up with TRBD2. Germline CDR1 reads SGHAT; CDR2 reads FQNNGV. This CDR3 contains 15 residues. With 5 bases clipped from V and 5 bases from J, the junction kept 9 bases outside the gene matches. The CDR3 spells CASSQGEGPHNEQFF. Here the CDR3 DNA reads TGTGCCAGCAGCCAAGGGGAGGGGCCTCACAATGAGCAGTTCTTC. The variable domain in full, completed from reference TRBV11-2 and TRBJ2-1, reads EAGVAQSPRYKIIEKRQSVAFWCNPISGHATLYWYQQILGQGPKLLIQFQNNGVVDDSQLPKDRFSAERLKGVDSTLKIQPAKLEDSAVYLCASSQGEGPHNEQFFGPGTRLTVL.

The rearrangement links TRBV6-5 to TRBJ2-2; 7 bases fit TRBD1. V dropped 6 bases and J dropped 5; count of bases not matched to a gene: 6. Looked up from germline, CDR1 is MNHEY and CDR2 is SVGAGI. The CDR3 is made up of 14 amino acids. For the CDR3, the DNA is TGTGCCAGCAGCCTGACAGGGCGGACCGGGGAGCTGTTTTTT. It yields the protein CASSLTGRTGELFF.

The rearrangement uses TRBV6-5 and TRBJ2-7, with D possibly matching TRBD1 (6 bases). V was clipped by 5 bases and J by 3 bases, with 11 bases between them. CDR3 length: 13 residues. Germline V CDR1 and CDR2: MNHEY, SVGAGI. This CDR3 reads CASSRGQYYEQYF. The CDR3 nucleotides read TGTGCCAGCAGTCGAGGACAGTACTACGAGCAGTACTTC.